The sample holds a few counts of the clone carrying this TCR beta chain. The antigen is undetermined. This sample is part of a study of beta chain features in type 1 diabetes. General study findings and limits: Reduced insertions and increased deletions marked VDJ junctions in type 1 diabetes patients.

In total, each donor contributed a single heparinised blood draw that averaged around 100 mL. Via the markers CD45RO/CCR7/CD25/CD127/CD95/CD27, stem cell-like memory, regulatory, central memory and naive CD4+ cells were sorted. Each sorted population was over 98% pure. V lost 4 bases and J lost 6, with 9 bases in between. Germline-derived CDR1 and CDR2 are DFQATT and SNEGSKA (reference sequence). This CDR3 region has 11 residues. Expressed TCRB transcripts were sequenced because the isolated RNA had all been reverse transcribed beforehand. Sequencing used immunoSEQ multiplex PCR; TCRdb keeps in-frame clones, though not all of them. This sample has hundreds of thousands of clones, with around 15% found just once.

Source material: naive CD4+ T cells from blood. The chain uses TRBV20-1 and TRBJ1-2; D is perhaps TRBD1 (5 bases). This sequence was found in a man aged 18 to 29 in good health. The CDR3 nucleotides are TGCAGTGCTACAGGGTATGATGGCTACACCTTC. Encoded protein: CSATGYDGYTF.